One sample yielded the 13 T cell receptor beta chains listed below, sequenced in a study of blood T cell repertoires in COVID-19. The protocol was immunoSEQ multiplex PCR, while the TCRdb copy is restricted to in-frame clones and leaves out a portion. The table lists about 280,000 clones, approximately 90% of them singletons, with 4.1% in the top ten. The specimen was PBMCs or T cells enriched from blood (not recorded which). These receptors all come from a woman younger than 45 with acute COVID-19.

The rearrangement joins TRBV5-5 to TRBJ2-7, with D tentatively TRBD1 (5 bases). Germline-derived CDR1 and CDR2 are SGHKS and YYEKEE (reference sequence). Trimming left V 0 bases short and J 1 base short, with 5 bases between. CDR3 length: 13 residues. The CDR3 sequence is CASSLAGSYEQYF. As DNA, the CDR3 is TGTGCCAGCAGCTTGGCAGGGTCCTACGAGCAGTACTTC.

There are a few counts of this clone. The chain recombines TRBV7-8 with TRBJ2-7; 11 nucleotides match TRBD2. The CDR3 has 17 residues. The germline V gene encodes CDR1 SGHVS and CDR2 FQNEAQ. Unmatched junction bases numbered 11, after V lost 6 bases and J lost 1 base. CDR3 sequence (DNA): TGTGCCAGCAGTTCTCTCAAGACTAGCGGGGTTTCCTACGAGCAGTACTTC. Translated, it gives CASSSLKTSGVSYEQYF.

The chain employs TRBV7-6 and TRBJ2-5, with 12 bases lining up with TRBD2. Germline V gives CDR1 SGHVS, CDR2 FNYEAQ. There are 18 residues in the CDR3. With 2 bases clipped from V and 3 bases from J, the junction kept 10 bases outside the gene matches. The CDR3 region is CASSLTLAGGPREETQYF. CDR3 DNA: TGTGCCAGCAGCTTAACTCTAGCGGGAGGGCCGAGGGAAGAGACCCAGTACTTC.

The chain has TRBV5-4 and TRBJ2-3, with D possibly being TRBD2 (5 bases). V dropped 2 bases and J dropped 6 bases, with 10 bases sitting between them. From germline, CDR1 is SGHNT and CDR2 YYREEE (reference sequence). This CDR3 comprises 13 residues. The CDR3 nucleotides are TGTGCCAGCAGCTTTGACTATTCCGATACGCAGTATTTT. Protein sequence: CASSFDYSDTQYF.

The chain has TRBV28 and TRBJ2-1, with 9 bases identical to TRBD2. The length of the CDR3 is 17 residues. Per the germline V gene, CDR1 is MDHEN and CDR2 is SYDVKM. V dropped 8 bases and J dropped 3; count of bases not matched to a gene: 14. This CDR3 reads CASPVPGLAPFYNEQFF. CDR3 DNA: TGTGCCAGCCCCGTTCCTGGACTAGCGCCTTTCTACAATGAGCAGTTCTTC.

The CDR3 loop is CASSLEGVAGFTDTQYF. The CDR3 region has the DNA TGTGCCAGCAGCTTAGAGGGGGTAGCGGGATTCACAGATACGCAGTATTTT. The rearrangement joins TRBV11-2 to TRBJ2-3; 8 positions match TRBD2. The trim removed 0 bases at V and 2 bases at J, leaving 7 bases unmatched. The CDR3 spans 17 residues. Germline CDR1 SGHAT, CDR2 FQNNGV.

The genes are TRBV19 and TRBJ2-1, with 9 bases that match TRBD2. There are 15 residues in the CDR3. Trimming took 5 bases from V and 3 from J; bases not matched to a gene: 5. Germline lookup yields CDR1 LNHDA and CDR2 SQIVND (reference sequence). CDR3 sequence: CASSSTSGLYNEQFF. CDR3 DNA sequence: TGTGCCAGTAGTTCAACTAGCGGGCTCTACAATGAGCAGTTCTTC. Full variable domain (outside the CDR3, taken from reference TRBV19 and TRBJ2-1): DGGITQSPKYLFRKEGQNVTLSCEQNLNHDAMYWYRQDPGQGLRLIYYSQIVNDFQKGDIAEGYSVSREKKESFPLTVTSAQKNPTAFYLCASSSTSGLYNEQFFGPGTRLTVL.

This clone was picked up one time. This chain uses TRBV2 with TRBJ2-7, with 10 bases matching TRBD2. CDR1 SNHLY and CDR2 FYNNEI come from the germline V gene. This CDR3 is 14 amino acids long. V shed 10 bases, J shed 3 bases, and the junction held 9 bases outside the gene matches. In DNA form, the CDR3 reads TGTGCCATTTCGCGATCTAGCGGGAGCTACGAGCAGTACTTC. It encodes CAISRSSGSYEQYF.

This clone was detected a few times. The rearrangement links TRBV4-1 to TRBJ2-3, with a possible D match to TRBD2 (6 bases). The ends were cut back, 3 bases at V and 0 bases at J, with 13 bases in the middle. The germline V gene encodes CDR1 MGHRA and CDR2 YSYEKL. This CDR3 region has 16 residues. CDR3 protein: CASSQGGRASTDTQYF. Written as DNA, the CDR3 is TGCGCCAGCAGCCAGGGAGGTAGAGCTAGCACAGATACGCAGTATTTT.

The J gene is TRBJ1-1, the V gene TRBV4-1; D not resolved. The germline gives CDR1 MGHRA, CDR2 YSYEKL. CDR3 length equals 16 residues. Deletions cut 0 bases from V and 4 bases from J, with 15 bases between. CDR3: CASSQDRAGSSTEAFF. In nucleotides, the CDR3 is TGCGCCAGCAGCCAAGATAGGGCGGGGAGCTCCACTGAAGCTTTCTTT.

This clone was detected only once. V gene TRBV4-2 combines with J gene TRBJ2-7; D possibly corresponds to TRBD1 (6 bases). This CDR3 is built from 16 residues. Germline values: CDR1 LGHNA, CDR2 YNFKEQ. V lost 1 base to trimming and J lost 2 bases, with 15 bases between them. CDR3: CASSQGSGQSTYEQYF. In nucleotides, the CDR3 is TGTGCCAGCAGCCAAGGCTCCGGACAGTCAACCTACGAGCAGTACTTC.

The chain couples TRBV6-5 to TRBJ1-1; D perhaps matches TRBD1 (6 bases). V was pared by 7 bases and J by 6 bases, with 18 bases between. This CDR3 is built from 14 residues. CDR1 is MNHEY and CDR2 is SVGAGI in the germline V gene. The CDR3 is CASKALDSHAEAFF. CDR3 in DNA: TGTGCCAGCAAAGCCCTGGACAGTCACGCTGAAGCTTTCTTT.

This chain joins TRBV28 and TRBJ2-7; TRBD1 is a possible D gene (6 bases). The ends were cut back, 3 bases at V and 2 bases at J, with 11 bases in the middle. CDR1 is MDHEN, CDR2 SYDVKM, per germline. The CDR3 loop spans 14 amino acids. CDR3 nucleotides: TGTGCCAGCAGTTTGGGGACACATACCTACGAGCAGTACTTC. Protein: CASSLGTHTYEQYF.